The present TCR beta chain was sequenced within a study of blood T cell repertoires in COVID-19. The repertoire was sequenced with immunoSEQ multiplex PCR; TCRdb's copy has only in-frame clones and lacks some. The table lists a few hundred thousand clones, roughly 80% of them singletons. J gave up 8 bases and V 4 bases, and 11 bases lay outside the gene matches. Germline V gives CDR1 SGHRS, CDR2 YFSETQ. The CDR3 extends over 14 amino acids. Sample: peripheral blood. The V gene is TRBV5-1, the J gene TRBJ1-2, with 7 bases that match TRBD1. The TCR was taken from an elderly man with acute or convalescent COVID-19. CDR3 loop: CASSRIGGSGGYTF. The CDR3 region has the DNA TGCGCCAGCAGCCGAATAGGGGGCTCAGGCGGCTACACCTTC.